This T cell receptor beta chain was recovered during a study of shared clonotypes between healthy human individuals. Broader study findings: Sequencing depth was predicted to influence how clonotypes are shared among donors.

On this clone: Its cognate antigen is unknown.

Authors' methods: Junction-only immunoSEQ data arrived without quality scores, meaning filtering differed. Sequenced by immunoSEQ multiplex PCR; TCRdb stores in-frame clones only, minus some. V, J and clone size are taken as reported in that table, and D and trimming were inferred from the DNA itself. The table includes roughly 680,000 clones, 72% detected once. Trimming cost V 4 bases and J 9 bases; bases outside gene matches: 11. CDR3 length: 16 amino acids. Germline CDR1 reads SGHRS; CDR2 reads YFSETQ. J is TRBJ2-1 and V is TRBV5-1; 12 bases fit TRBD2. The source of this sequence is a woman aged 25 to 39 in good health. The sequencing sample was made of memory CD4+ T cells sorted from blood. Documented subset: CD45RA-negative fraction. For the CDR3, the DNA is TGCGCCAGCAGCACACGACTAGCGGGAGTGGGTGGTGAGCAGTTCTTC. Its translation is CASSTRLAGVGGEQFF. Full variable domain (rest looked up from reference TRBV5-1 and TRBJ2-1): KAGVTQTPRYLIKTRGQQVTLSCSPISGHRSVSWYQQTPGQGLQFLFEYFSETQRNKGNFPGRFSGRQFSNSRSEMNVSTLELGDSALYLCASSTRLAGVGGEQFFGPGTRLTVL.